The clone carrying this TCR beta chain came up many times. Its matching antigen is unknown. One entry per CDR3 protein, called by TCRdb with MiXCR from the reads. The data show approximately 500,000 distinct CDR3 sequences, more than 15% seen once. J gave up 0 bases and V 5 bases, and 7 bases lay outside the gene matches. The germline V gene encodes CDR1 SEHNR and CDR2 FQNEAQ (reference sequence). The CDR3 contains 16 residues. These data come from a study of T cell repertoires in cytomegalovirus infection. General study points: The study found HLA-C-restricted CMV-specific TCR beta clonotypes dominating the ex vivo response. Carriers of CMV plus the relevant HLA were identified by cumulative public TCR beta family frequency.

Material for sequencing was CD8+ T cells from PBMCs. This clonotype was obtained from a human donor in good health (CMV status not recorded). Some clones in this sample may be carry-over from other donors' samples. The V call is TRBV7-9, the J call TRBJ2-3; 8 positions agree with TRBD1. For the CDR3, the DNA is TGTGCCAGCAGCCCTCGGACAGGGACTAGCACAGATACGCAGTATTTT. It encodes CASSPRTGTSTDTQYF. The full variable domain, its missing parts supplied by reference TRBV7-9 and TRBJ2-3, is DTGVSQNPRHKITKRGQNVTFRCDPISEHNRLYWYRQTLGQGPEFLTYFQNEAQLEKSRLLSDRFSAERPKGSFSTLEIQRTEQGDSAMYLCASSPRTGTSTDTQYFGPGTRLTVL.